This entry describes one T cell receptor beta chain. Graves' hyperthyroidism is called stable when ophthalmopathy does not progress within 18 months. Recently diagnosed hyperthyroidism of less than 2 months' duration affected patients aged 18 to 65. These data belong to a study of T cells in Graves' hyperthyroidism and ophthalmopathy. Amplification of TCR beta CDR3 regions used RNA as the template. The TCR CDR3 was amplified in a first-round RT-PCR using the HTBI primer set. TCRdb recomputed calls from the multiplex PCR reads with MiXCR, one row per CDR3 protein. The sample lists hundreds of thousands of distinct CDR3 sequences; 38% were seen once. Trimming removed 8 bases at V and 6 bases at J, with 16 bases between. The CDR3 runs 13 residues.

Sample: blood. The rearrangement uses TRBV12-3 or TRBV12-4 and TRBJ1-1; weak D call: TRBD1 (6 bases). The clonotype originates from a man between 18 and 35 years old with Graves' hyperthyroidism. CDR3: CASGEQGIPEAFF. The CDR3 DNA is TGTGCCAGCGGAGAACAGGGAATCCCTGAAGCTTTCTTT.